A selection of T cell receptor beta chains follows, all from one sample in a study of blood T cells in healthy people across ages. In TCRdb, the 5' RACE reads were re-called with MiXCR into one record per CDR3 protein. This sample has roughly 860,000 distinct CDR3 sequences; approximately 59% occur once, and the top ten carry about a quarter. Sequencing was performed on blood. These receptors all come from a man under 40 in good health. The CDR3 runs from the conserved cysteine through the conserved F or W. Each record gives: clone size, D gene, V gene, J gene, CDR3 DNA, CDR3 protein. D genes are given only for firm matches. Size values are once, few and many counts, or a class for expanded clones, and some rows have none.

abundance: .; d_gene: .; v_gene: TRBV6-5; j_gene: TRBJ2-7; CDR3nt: TGTGCCAGCAGTTACAGTCCGGGGCAAGGCCCCTACGAGCAGTACTTC; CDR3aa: CASSYSPGQGPYEQYF
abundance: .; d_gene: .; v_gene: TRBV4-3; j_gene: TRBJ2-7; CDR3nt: TGCGCCAGCAGCCACACCGGGACTGCCGCCTACGAGCAGTACTTC; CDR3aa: CASSHTGTAAYEQYF
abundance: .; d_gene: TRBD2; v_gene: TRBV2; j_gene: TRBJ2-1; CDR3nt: TGTGCCAGCAGTGACCTAGCGGGGCGCTACAATGAGCAGTTCTTC; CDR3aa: CASSDLAGRYNEQFF
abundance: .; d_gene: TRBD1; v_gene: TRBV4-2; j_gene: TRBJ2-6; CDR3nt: TGTGCCAGCAGCCAAGAGGGACAGGGGGTTCCTGGGGCCAACGTCCTGACTTTC; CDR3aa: CASSQEGQGVPGANVLTF
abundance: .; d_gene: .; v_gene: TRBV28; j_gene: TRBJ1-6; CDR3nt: TGTGCCAGCAGCCGCCGGGACAATTATAATTCACCCCTCCACTTT; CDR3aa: CASSRRDNYNSPLHF
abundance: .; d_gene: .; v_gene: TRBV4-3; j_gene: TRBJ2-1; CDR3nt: TGCGCCAGCAGCCAAGAACTGCCCAATGAGCAGTTCTTC; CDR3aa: CASSQELPNEQFF
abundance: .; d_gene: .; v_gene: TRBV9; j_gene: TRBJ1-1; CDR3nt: TGTGCCAGCAGCCACCAGGGTCTAGGGAACACTGAAGCTTTCTTT; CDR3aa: CASSHQGLGNTEAFF
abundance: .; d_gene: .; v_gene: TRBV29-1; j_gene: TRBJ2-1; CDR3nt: TGCAGCGGGTCCGGGACCTCCTACAATGAGCAGTTCTTC; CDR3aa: CSGSGTSYNEQFF
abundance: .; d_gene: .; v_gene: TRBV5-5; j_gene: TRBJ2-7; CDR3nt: TGTGCCAGCATCATGGACAGTCTCCGCGAGCAGTACTTC; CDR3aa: CASIMDSLREQYF
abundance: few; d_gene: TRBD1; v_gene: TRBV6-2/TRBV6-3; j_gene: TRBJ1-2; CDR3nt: TGTGCCAGCAGCAATGACAGGGTTACTGGCTATGGCTACACCTTC; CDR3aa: CASSNDRVTGYGYTF
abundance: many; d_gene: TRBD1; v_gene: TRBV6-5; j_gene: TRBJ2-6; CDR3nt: TGTGCCAGCAAAGTTTCGGACAGGTTCCCTTCTGGGGCCAACGTCCTGACTTTC; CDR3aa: CASKVSDRFPSGANVLTF
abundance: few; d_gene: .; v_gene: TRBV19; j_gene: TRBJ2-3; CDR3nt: TGTGCCAGTAGTGCGATTCAGGGGAGGGGCACAGATACGCAGTATTTT; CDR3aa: CASSAIQGRGTDTQYF
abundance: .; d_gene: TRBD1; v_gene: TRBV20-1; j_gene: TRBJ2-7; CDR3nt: TGCAGTGCTAGAGTTGGGGACAGGGGGTACAACGAGCAGTACTTC; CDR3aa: CSARVGDRGYNEQYF
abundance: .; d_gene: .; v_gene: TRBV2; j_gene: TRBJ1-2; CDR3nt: TGTGCCGGCAAAACGGGAGGCTACACCTTC; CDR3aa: CAGKTGGYTF
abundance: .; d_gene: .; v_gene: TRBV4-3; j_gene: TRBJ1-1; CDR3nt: TGCGCCAGCAGCCAAGACGGGATCCGTGAAGCTTTCTTT; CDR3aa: CASSQDGIREAFF
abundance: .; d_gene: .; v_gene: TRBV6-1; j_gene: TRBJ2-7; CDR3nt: TGTGCCACTAACGGGCCCTACGAGCAGTACTTC; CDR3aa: CATNGPYEQYF
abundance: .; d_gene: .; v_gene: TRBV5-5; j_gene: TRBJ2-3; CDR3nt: TGTGCCAGCAGCTTGACACTCGCCGGGAACACAAAGATCACAGATACGCAGTATTTT; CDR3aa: CASSLTLAGNTKITDTQYF
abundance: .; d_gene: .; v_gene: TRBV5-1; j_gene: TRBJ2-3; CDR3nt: TGCGCCAGCAGGGGTTCAGGGGGGCTCCGCACAGATACGCAGTATTTT; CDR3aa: CASRGSGGLRTDTQYF
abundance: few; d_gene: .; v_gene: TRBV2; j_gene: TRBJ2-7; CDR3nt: TGTGCCAGCAGTACCGGGGCCAGCTCCTACAATGAGCAGTACTTC; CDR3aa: CASSTGASSYNEQYF
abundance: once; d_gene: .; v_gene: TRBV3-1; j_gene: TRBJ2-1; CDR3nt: TGTGCCAGCAGCCAAGGACTAGGACAGTGGGGCAATGAGCAGTTCTTC; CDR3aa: CASSQGLGQWGNEQFF
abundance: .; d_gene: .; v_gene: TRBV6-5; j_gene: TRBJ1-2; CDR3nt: TGTGCCAGCACAATTTTTCGAGGGGTTGACTATGGCTACACCTTC; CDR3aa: CASTIFRGVDYGYTF
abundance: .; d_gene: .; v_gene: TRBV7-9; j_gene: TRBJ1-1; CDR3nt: TGTGCCAACAAAGGCGAGAACACTGAAGCTTTCTTT; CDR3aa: CANKGENTEAFF
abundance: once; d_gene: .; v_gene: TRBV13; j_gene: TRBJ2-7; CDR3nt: TGTGCCAGCAGCTCGAACGACATCGGGGCCTACGAGCAGTACTTC; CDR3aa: CASSSNDIGAYEQYF
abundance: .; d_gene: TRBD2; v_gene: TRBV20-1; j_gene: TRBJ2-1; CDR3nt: TGCAGTGCTAGATCCCTGGGGGGGGGGACCTACAATGAGCAGTTCTTC; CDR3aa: CSARSLGGGTYNEQFF
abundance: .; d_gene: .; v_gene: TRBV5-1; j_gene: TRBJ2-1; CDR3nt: TGCGCCAGCAGGAAATTACAGGGTAAACCCTATGAGCAGTTCTTC; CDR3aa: CASRKLQGKPYEQFF
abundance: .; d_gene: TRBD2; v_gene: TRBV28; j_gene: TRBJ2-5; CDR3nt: TGTGCCAGCAGCGGACCCATACTAGCGGGGGCATGGGAGACCCAGTACTTC; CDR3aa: CASSGPILAGAWETQYF
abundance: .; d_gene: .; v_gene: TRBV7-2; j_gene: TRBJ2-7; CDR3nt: TGTGCCAGCAGCCCCATTAACTACGAGCAGTACTTC; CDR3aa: CASSPINYEQYF
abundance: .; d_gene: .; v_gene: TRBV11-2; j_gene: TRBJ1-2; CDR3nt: TGTGCCAGCAGCTTAGCTCTTGGGGCAGGGATAAAGGGCTACACCTTC; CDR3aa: CASSLALGAGIKGYTF
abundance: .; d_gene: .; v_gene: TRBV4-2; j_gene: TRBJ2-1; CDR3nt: TGTGCCAGCAGCCCAGGACTAACCTCCTACAATGAGCAGTTCTTC; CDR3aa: CASSPGLTSYNEQFF
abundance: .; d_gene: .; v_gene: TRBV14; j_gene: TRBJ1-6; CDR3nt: TGTGCCAGCAGCCAAGATCCCCGGAAGGCTAATTCACCCCTCCACTTT; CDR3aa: CASSQDPRKANSPLHF
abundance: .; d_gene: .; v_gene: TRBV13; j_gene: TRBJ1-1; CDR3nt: TGTGCCAGCAGGGAGGCGGGGACCTCCGGATGGACTGAAGCTTTCTTT; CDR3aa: CASREAGTSGWTEAFF
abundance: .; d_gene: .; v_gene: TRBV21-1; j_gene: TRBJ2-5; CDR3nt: TGTGCCAGCCCCTCCCGTGGGTACCAAGAGACCCAGTACTTC; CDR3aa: CASPSRGYQETQYF
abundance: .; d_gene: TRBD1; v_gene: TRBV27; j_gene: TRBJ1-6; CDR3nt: TGTGCCAGCAGTTTCACAGGGGGGAGACCCCTCCACTTT; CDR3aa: CASSFTGGRPLHF
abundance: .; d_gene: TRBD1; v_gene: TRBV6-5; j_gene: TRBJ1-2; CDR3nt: TGTGCCAGCAGGGTGACAGGGGGTTCTGGCTACACCTTC; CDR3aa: CASRVTGGSGYTF
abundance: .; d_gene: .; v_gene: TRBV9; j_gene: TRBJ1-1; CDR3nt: TGTGCCAGCAGCGTAGGGGGTGGGTACACTGAAGCTTTCTTT; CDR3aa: CASSVGGGYTEAFF
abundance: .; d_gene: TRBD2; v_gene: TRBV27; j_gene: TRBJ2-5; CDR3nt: TGTGCCAGCAGTTTATTCCTTAGCGGGGGGACTCAAGAGACCCAGTACTTC; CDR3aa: CASSLFLSGGTQETQYF
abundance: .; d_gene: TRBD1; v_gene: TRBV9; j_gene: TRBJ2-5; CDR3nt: TGTGCCAGCAGCGCCCTGGGACAGGGAGTAGAGACCCAGTACTTC; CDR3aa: CASSALGQGVETQYF
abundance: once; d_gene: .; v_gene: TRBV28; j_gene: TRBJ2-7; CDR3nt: TGTGCCAGCAGGCGGACGGGGACCCTCTACGAGCAGTACTTC; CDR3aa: CASRRTGTLYEQYF
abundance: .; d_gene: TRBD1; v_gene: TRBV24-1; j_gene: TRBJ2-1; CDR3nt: TGTGCCACCAGTGATAGGACAGGGGGCTTTAATGAGCAGTTCTTC; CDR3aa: CATSDRTGGFNEQFF
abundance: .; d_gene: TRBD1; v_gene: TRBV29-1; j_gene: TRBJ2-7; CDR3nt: TGCAGCGTTGTTCAGGGACAGTATCCCTACGAGCAGTACTTC; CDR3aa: CSVVQGQYPYEQYF
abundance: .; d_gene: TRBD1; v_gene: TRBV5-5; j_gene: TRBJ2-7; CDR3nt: TGTGCCAGCAGCATGGCCCCCGGGACAGCGACCTACGAGCAGTACTTC; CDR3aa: CASSMAPGTATYEQYF
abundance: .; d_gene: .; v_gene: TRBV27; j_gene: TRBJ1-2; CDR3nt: TGTGCCAGCAGAGGGTCGGTTCGGGGGGGCTACACCTTC; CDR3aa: CASRGSVRGGYTF
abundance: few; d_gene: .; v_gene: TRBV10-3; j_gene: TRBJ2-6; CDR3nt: TGTGCCATCAGTGAGTCCGGAGGGAAGGTCAACGTCCTGACTTTC; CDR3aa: CAISESGGKVNVLTF
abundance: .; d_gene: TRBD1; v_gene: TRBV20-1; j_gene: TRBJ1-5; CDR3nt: TGCAGTGCGGACCGACAGGGGGCGGCCCCGGGGGGTCAGCCCCAGCATTTT; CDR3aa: CSADRQGAAPGGQPQHF
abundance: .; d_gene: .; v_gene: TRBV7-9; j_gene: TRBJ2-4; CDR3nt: TGTGCCAGCAGCTTTGGGGAACTAGCCAAAAACATTCAGTACTTC; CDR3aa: CASSFGELAKNIQYF
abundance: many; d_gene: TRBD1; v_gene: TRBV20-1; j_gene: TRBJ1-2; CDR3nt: TGCAGTGCTGAGTCGACAGGGGGCCGTGGCTACACCTTC; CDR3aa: CSAESTGGRGYTF
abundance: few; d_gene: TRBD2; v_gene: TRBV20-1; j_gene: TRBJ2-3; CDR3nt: TGCAGTGCTAGTTCGCGGGGGGCCACGGGTACGCAGTATTTT; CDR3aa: CSASSRGATGTQYF
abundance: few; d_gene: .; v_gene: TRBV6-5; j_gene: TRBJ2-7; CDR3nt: TGTGCCAGCAGTTATTGCCCTAGGGAGGCTCACCCTGATCCATCCTACGAGCAGTACTTC; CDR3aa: CASSYCPREAHPDPSYEQYF
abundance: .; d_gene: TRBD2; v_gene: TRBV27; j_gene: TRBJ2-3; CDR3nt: TGTACCAGCACCTTAGCGGGGGCCAGCACAGATACGCAGTATTTT; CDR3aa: CTSTLAGASTDTQYF
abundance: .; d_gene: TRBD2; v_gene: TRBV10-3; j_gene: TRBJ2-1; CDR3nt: TGTGCCATCAGTGAGTCTGAGCGGGGGGTTTACAATGAGCAGTTCTTC; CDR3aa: CAISESERGVYNEQFF
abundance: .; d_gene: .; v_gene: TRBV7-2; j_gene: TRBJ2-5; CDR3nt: TGTGCCAGCAGCTTAGCATGGGTGCGGTCGGAGACCCAGTACTTC; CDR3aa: CASSLAWVRSETQYF
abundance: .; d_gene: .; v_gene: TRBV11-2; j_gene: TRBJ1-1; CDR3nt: TGTGCCAGCAGCTTAGGGGTCTCGAACACTGAAGCTTTCTTT; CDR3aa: CASSLGVSNTEAFF
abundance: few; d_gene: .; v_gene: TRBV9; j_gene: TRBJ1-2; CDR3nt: TGTGCCAGCAGCGTGTCAAACACACCTTACTATGGCTACACCTTC; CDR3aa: CASSVSNTPYYGYTF
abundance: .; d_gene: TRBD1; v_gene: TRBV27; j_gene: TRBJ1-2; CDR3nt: TGTGCCAGCAGTCTGGGGACAGGGGGCGCGTACTATGGCTACACCTTC; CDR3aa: CASSLGTGGAYYGYTF
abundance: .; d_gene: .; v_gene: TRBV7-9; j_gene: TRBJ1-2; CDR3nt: TGTGCCAGCACCCCGACAGCCCAACTCTATGGCTACACCTTC; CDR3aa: CASTPTAQLYGYTF